This T cell receptor beta chain was captured by sequencing in a study of blood T cell repertoires in COVID-19. Across the whole study: Researchers got acute and convalescent COVID-19 samples from the United States, Italy and Spain. Sources were T cells, B-cell-depleted T cells, or PBMCs; the material itself was cDNA or gDNA.

Source study methods: The authors estimated nucleated cell counts from reference gene primer amplification. Repertoires were generated with immunoSEQ multiplex PCR, while TCRdb's copy carries only in-frame clones and drops some. V and J calls and clone size are as listed in that table; D and trimming were resolved from the DNA. The sample records around 180,000 clones, about 91% being singletons. A single count supports this clone. Germline V gene data show CDR1 as GTSNPN and CDR2 as SVGIG (reference sequence). The length of the CDR3 is 13 residues. V dropped 7 bases and J dropped 2 bases, with 12 bases sitting between them.

The origin of this receptor is a woman aged 25 to 39 with acute or convalescent COVID-19. This chain uses TRBV30 with TRBJ2-1, with D tentatively TRBD1 (6 bases). Sequencing was carried out using peripheral blood. CDR3 in amino acids: CAFIGDTYNEQFF. The CDR3 nucleotides read TGTGCCTTTATCGGGGACACCTACAATGAGCAGTTCTTC.